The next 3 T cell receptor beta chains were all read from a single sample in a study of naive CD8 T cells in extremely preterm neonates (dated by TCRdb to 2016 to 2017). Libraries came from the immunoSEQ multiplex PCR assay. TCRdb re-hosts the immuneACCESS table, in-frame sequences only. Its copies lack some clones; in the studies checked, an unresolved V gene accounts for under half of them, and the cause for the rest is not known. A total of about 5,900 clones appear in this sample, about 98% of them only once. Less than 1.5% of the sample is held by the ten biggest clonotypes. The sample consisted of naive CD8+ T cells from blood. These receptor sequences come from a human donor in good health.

CDR3 nucleotides: TGTGCCAGCAGCGGGTGGGGACTAGCGGTTAACACCGGGGAGCTGTTTTTT. Protein sequence: CASSGWGLAVNTGELFF. The chain employs TRBV9 and TRBJ2-2; 11 nucleotides align to TRBD2. CDR1 is SGDLS and CDR2 is YYNGEE in the germline V gene. The CDR3 is made up of 17 amino acids. V was pared by 3 bases and J by 2 bases, with 6 bases of the junction left unmatched.

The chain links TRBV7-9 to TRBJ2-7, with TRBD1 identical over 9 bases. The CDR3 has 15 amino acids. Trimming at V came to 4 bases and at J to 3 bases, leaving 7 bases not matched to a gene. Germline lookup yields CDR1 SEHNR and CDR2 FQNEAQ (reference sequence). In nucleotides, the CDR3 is TGTGCCAGCAGCTCGACAGGGGGACCGGACTACGAGCAGTACTTC. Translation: CASSSTGGPDYEQYF.

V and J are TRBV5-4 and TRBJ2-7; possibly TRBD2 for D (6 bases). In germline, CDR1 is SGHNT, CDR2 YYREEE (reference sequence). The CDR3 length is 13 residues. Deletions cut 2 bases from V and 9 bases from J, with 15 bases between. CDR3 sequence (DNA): TGTGCCAGCAGCTTTTATGGAGGGGATACGCAGTACTTC. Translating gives CASSFYGGDTQYF.